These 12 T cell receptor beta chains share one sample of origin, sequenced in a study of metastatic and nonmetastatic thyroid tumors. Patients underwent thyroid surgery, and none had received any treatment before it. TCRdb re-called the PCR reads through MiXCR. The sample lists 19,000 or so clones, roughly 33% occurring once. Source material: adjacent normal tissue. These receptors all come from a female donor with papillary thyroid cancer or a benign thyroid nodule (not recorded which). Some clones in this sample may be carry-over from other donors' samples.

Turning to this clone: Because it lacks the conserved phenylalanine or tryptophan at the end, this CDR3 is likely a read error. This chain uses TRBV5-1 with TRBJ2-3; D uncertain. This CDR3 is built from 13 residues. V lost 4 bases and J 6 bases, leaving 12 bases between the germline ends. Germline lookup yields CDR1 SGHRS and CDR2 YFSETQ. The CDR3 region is CASSLRNDDTQYV. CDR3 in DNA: TGCGCCAGCAGCCTGAGGAACGACGATACGCAGTATGTT.

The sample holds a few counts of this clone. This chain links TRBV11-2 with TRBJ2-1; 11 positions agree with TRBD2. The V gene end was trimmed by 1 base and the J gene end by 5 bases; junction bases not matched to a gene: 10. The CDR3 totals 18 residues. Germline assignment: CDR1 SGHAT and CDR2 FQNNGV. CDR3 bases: TGTGCCAGCAGCTTAGGGGTTAGCGGGGGGGCTGTGAACAATGAGCAGTTCTTC. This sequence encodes CASSLGVSGGAVNNEQFF. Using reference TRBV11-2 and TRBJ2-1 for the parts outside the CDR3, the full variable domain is EAGVAQSPRYKIIEKRQSVAFWCNPISGHATLYWYQQILGQGPKLLIQFQNNGVVDDSQLPKDRFSAERLKGVDSTLKIQPAKLEDSAVYLCASSLGVSGGAVNNEQFFGPGTRLTVL.

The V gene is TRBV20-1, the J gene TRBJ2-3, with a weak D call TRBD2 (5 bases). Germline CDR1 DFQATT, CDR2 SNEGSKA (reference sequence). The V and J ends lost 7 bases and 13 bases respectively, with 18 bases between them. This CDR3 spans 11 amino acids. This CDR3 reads CSVGRVPGEYF. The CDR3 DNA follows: TGCAGTGTAGGGCGAGTTCCCGGGGAGTATTTT.

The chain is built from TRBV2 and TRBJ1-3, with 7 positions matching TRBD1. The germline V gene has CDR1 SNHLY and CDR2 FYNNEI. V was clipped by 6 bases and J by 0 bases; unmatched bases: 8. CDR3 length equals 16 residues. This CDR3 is CASRGIQGGSGNTIYF. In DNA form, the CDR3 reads TGTGCCAGCAGGGGAATCCAGGGGGGCTCTGGAAACACCATATATTTT.

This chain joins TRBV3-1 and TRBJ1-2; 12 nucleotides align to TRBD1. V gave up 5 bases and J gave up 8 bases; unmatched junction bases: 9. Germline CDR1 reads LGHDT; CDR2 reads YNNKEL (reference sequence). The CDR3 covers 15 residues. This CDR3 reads CASSTAGTGGRGYTF. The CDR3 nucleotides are TGTGCCAGCAGCACAGCCGGGACAGGGGGCCGGGGCTACACCTTC.

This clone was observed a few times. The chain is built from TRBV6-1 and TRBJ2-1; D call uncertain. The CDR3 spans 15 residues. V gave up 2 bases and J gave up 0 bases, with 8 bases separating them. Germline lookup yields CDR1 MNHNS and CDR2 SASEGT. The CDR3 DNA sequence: TGTGCCAGCAGTGAATTACAGAGCTCCTACAATGAGCAGTTCTTC. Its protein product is CASSELQSSYNEQFF.

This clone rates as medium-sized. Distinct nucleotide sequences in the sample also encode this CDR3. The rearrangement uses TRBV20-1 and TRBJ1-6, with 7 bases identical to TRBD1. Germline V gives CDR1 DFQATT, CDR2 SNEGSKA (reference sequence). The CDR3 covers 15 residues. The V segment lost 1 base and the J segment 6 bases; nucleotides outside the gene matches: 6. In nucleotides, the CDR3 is TGCAGTGCTAGAGGCGTGACAGGGAGTAATTCACCCCTCCACTTT. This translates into CSARGVTGSNSPLHF.

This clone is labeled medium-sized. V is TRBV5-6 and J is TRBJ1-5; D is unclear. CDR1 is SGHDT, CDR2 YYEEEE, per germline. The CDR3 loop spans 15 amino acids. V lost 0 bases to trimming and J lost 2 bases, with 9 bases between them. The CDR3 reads CASSLGQARNQPQHF. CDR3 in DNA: TGTGCCAGCAGCTTGGGGCAGGCCCGCAATCAGCCCCAGCATTTT.

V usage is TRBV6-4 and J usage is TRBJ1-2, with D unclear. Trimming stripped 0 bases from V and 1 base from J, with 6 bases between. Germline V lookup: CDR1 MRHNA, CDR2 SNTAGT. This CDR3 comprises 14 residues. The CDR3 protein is CASSDSGNNYGYTF. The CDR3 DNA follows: TGTGCCAGCAGTGACTCGGGCAATAACTATGGCTACACCTTC.

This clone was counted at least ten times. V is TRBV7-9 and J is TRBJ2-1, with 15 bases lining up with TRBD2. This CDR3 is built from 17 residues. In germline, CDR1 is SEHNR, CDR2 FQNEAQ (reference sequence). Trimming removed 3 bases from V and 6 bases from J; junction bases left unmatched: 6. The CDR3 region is CASSFSGLAGGPNEQFF. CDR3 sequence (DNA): TGTGCCAGCAGCTTCTCCGGACTAGCGGGGGGGCCCAATGAGCAGTTCTTC.

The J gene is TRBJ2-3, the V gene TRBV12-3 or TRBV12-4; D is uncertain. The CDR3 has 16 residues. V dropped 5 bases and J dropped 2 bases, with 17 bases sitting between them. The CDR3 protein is CASSPCTIGLTDTQYF. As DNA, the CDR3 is TGTGCCAGCAGTCCGTGTACTATCGGCCTCACAGATACGCAGTATTTT.

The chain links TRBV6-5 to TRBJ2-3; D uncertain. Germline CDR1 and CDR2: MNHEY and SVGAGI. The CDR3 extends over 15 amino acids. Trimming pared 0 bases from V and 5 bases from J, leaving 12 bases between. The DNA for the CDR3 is TGTGCCAGCAGTTACTCGGGGATAGCAGGAGATACGCAGTATTTT. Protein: CASSYSGIAGDTQYF.